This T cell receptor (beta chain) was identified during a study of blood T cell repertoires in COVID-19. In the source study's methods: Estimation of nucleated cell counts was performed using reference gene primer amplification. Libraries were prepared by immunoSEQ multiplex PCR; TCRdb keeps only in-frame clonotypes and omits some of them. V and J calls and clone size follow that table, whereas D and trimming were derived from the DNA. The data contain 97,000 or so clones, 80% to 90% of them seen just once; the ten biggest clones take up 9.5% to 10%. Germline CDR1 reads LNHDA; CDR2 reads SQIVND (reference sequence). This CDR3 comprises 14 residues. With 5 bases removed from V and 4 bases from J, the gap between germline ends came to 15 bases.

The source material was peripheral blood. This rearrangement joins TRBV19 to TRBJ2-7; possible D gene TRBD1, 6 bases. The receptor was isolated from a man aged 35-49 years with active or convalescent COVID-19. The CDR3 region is CASSPSDRPYEQYF. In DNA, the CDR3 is TGTGCCAGTAGTCCCTCGGACAGACCTTACGAGCAGTACTTC.